Below, 13 T cell receptor beta chains from the same sample are listed, as sequenced in a study of blood T cell repertoires in COVID-19. Clones were read by immunoSEQ multiplex PCR, and TCRdb kept only the in-frame ones, dropping some. This repertoire shows 250,000 or so clones, approximately 85% found once; its top ten account for over 9%. Source material: peripheral blood. The receptors derive from an older man with acute or convalescent COVID-19.

This chain connects TRBV3-1 (or the pseudogene TRBV3-2) to TRBJ1-6; 9 nucleotides agree with TRBD1. Trimming cost V 5 bases and J 6 bases; bases outside gene matches: 5. Germline loops: CDR1 LGHDT, CDR2 YNNKEL (reference sequence). This CDR3 region has 15 residues. In DNA form, the CDR3 reads TGTGCCAGCAGCTCCGGGACAGGGTTTAATTCACCCCTCCACTTT. This translates into CASSSGTGFNSPLHF.

This clone was observed a handful of times. At the DNA level, this CDR3 is encoded by other sequences in the same sample as well. The rearrangement uses TRBV5-1 and TRBJ1-6, with D uncertain. With 0 bases removed from V and 7 bases from J, the gap between germline ends came to 5 bases. This CDR3 contains 13 residues. Germline V gene data show CDR1 as SGHRS and CDR2 as YFSETQ. CDR3 DNA: TGCGCCAGCAGCTTGGCCGAGAATTCACCCCTCCACTTT. It specifies CASSLAENSPLHF.

The rearrangement uses TRBV10-1 and TRBJ2-5; a possible D gene is TRBD2 (5 bases). Trimming took off 6 bases at V and 2 bases at J, with 25 bases between the two ends. The CDR3 spans 18 residues. Germline V gene data show CDR1 as WNHNN and CDR2 as SYGVQD (reference sequence). Here the CDR3 reads CASRIPLAGEMHQETQYF. The CDR3 region has the DNA TGCGCCAGCAGGATCCCCTTGGCCGGGGAGATGCATCAAGAGACCCAGTACTTC.

This rearrangement joins TRBV19 to TRBJ2-5; TRBD1 might be the D (5 bases). The CDR3 contains 13 residues. Germline lookup yields CDR1 LNHDA and CDR2 SQIVND (reference sequence). Deletions cut 5 bases from V and 5 bases from J, with 12 bases between. As DNA, the CDR3 is TGTGCCAGTAGTCAGGCAGGGCTGGAGACCCAGTACTTC. Translating gives CASSQAGLETQYF.

The chain has TRBV11-2 and TRBJ2-4; the D gene is possibly TRBD1 (6 bases). Germline loops: CDR1 SGHAT, CDR2 FQNNGV. V was pared by 5 bases and J by 0 bases, with 11 bases between. The CDR3 is 15 amino acids. CDR3 in DNA: TGTGCCAGCAGCATTACAGGGTTAGCCAAAAACATTCAGTACTTC. Residues: CASSITGLAKNIQYF.

V usage is TRBV28 and J usage is TRBJ1-1, with D maybe TRBD1 (5 bases). Looked up from germline, CDR1 is MDHEN and CDR2 is SYDVKM. V lost 4 bases and J lost 4, with 13 bases in between. The CDR3 runs 14 residues. CDR3 sequence (DNA): TGTGCCAGCAGTTCCGGGGGGTCGATCACTGAAGCTTTCTTT. Protein product: CASSSGGSITEAFF.

V is TRBV28 and J is TRBJ2-5, with 10 bases aligning to TRBD1. This CDR3 comprises 18 residues. V lost 3 bases, J lost 2 bases, and 12 bases stayed unmatched. CDR1 is MDHEN and CDR2 is SYDVKM in the germline V gene. The CDR3, as DNA: TGTGCCAGCAGTTTTGATTTGCGACAGGGGGCGCGGCAAGAGACCCAGTACTTC. Translation: CASSFDLRQGARQETQYF.

The chain recombines TRBV20-1 with TRBJ1-1, with 10 bases that match TRBD1. In germline, CDR1 is DFQATT, CDR2 SNEGSKA (reference sequence). After removal of 5 bases from V and 11 bases from J, the junction contained 2 bases not matched to a gene. The CDR3 is 10 residues long. The CDR3 sequence: CSAGDRGAFF. DNA for the CDR3: TGCAGTGCTGGGGACAGGGGTGCTTTCTTT.

This chain links TRBV6-5 with TRBJ2-2; the D gene is possibly TRBD2 (6 bases). The germline CDR1 and CDR2 sequences are MNHEY and SVGAGI. The CDR3 is 15 amino acids. V was shortened by 3 bases and J by 4 bases, with 12 bases between the two germline ends. The CDR3 DNA reads as TGTGCCAGCAGTTATCTGGGAGCGGGCACCGGGGAGCTGTTTTTT. Protein: CASSYLGAGTGELFF.

The chain is built from TRBV7-9 and TRBJ2-4; D not certain. The CDR3 consists of 17 residues. The germline V gene has CDR1 SEHNR and CDR2 FQNEAQ (reference sequence). V was shortened by 5 bases and J by 0 bases, with 17 bases between the two germline ends. The CDR3 region is CASSPEFRPLAKNIQYF. In DNA form, the CDR3 reads TGTGCCAGCAGCCCGGAGTTTCGCCCGCTAGCCAAAAACATTCAGTACTTC.

CDR3 coding DNA: TGCAGCGTTGATGTTACAGGGAGGAACACCGGGGAGCTGTTTTTT. Its translation is CSVDVTGRNTGELFF. The chain joins TRBV29-1 to TRBJ2-2, with D perhaps TRBD1 (6 bases). V was cut by 3 bases and J by 1 base, with 12 bases left in between. Germline V gene sequence: CDR1 SQVTM, CDR2 ANQGSEA. The length of the CDR3 is 15 residues.

The chain employs TRBV3-1 (or the pseudogene TRBV3-2) and TRBJ1-5; 7 bases match TRBD1. The junction had 2 bases not matched to a gene; V was cut back by 3 bases and J by 3 bases. This CDR3 spans 14 amino acids. The germline CDR1 and CDR2 sequences are LGHDT and YNNKEL (reference sequence). DNA of the CDR3: TGTGCCAGCAGCCAGACAGGGAACAATCAGCCCCAGCATTTT. This sequence encodes CASSQTGNNQPQHF.

This chain connects TRBV5-6 to TRBJ2-7, with a weak D call TRBD1 (5 bases). The CDR3 has 13 residues. Trimming shortened V by 4 bases and J by 4 bases, and 12 bases separated the two germline ends. The V gene's germline CDR1 is SGHDT and CDR2 YYEEEE. CDR3 loop: CASSPSQGYEQYF. The CDR3 nucleotides are TGTGCCAGCAGCCCGTCCCAGGGATACGAGCAGTACTTC.